This T cell receptor beta chain was found in a study of read filtering for tumor transcriptome and immune sequencing. Across the study: Whole-transcriptome libraries were prepared after DNase treatment.

V was trimmed by 5 bases and J by 6 bases, leaving 15 bases between them. The CDR3 extends over 14 amino acids. The germline V gene has CDR1 SGHTA and CDR2 FQGNSA. Study-wide results and caveats: Without single-read clonotypes, shared clonotype proportions correlated more between IR-seq and RNA-seq. Compared with RNA-seq, IR-seq gave much higher clonotype depth and reliability.

This library used around 0.4 ug RNA and molecular barcoded adaptors spanning alpha/delta and beta/gamma chains. MiXCR was run by TCRdb on the reads, yielding one entry per CDR3 protein. The sample lists about 37,000 distinct CDR3 sequences, over 9.5% seen once, with around 30% in the top ten. This clonotype was counted ten times or more. The antigen remains undetermined. The source of this sequence is a donor aged 40 or over with multiple myeloma. Material for sequencing was a population of CD138-negative cells sorted from bone marrow. The chain combines TRBV7-2 with TRBJ2-3; D may be TRBD1 (7 bases). The CDR3 reads CASSPGGLGDTQYF. In nucleotides, the CDR3 is TGTGCCAGCAGCCCAGGGGGGCTAGGGGATACGCAGTATTTT.